This record looks at one T cell receptor (beta chain) sequence and its context. Its antigen is unknown. CDR3 length: 15 residues. Trimming stripped 3 bases from V and 3 bases from J, with 11 bases between. Germline CDR1 SGHAT, CDR2 FQDESV (reference sequence). This sample stems from a study of cytomegalovirus exposure and HLA in healthy donors. The study's findings and limits: The study dropped some indistinguishable V segments, TRBV6-2 and TRBV6-3 among them.

PCR primers comprised 60 Vbeta and 13 Jbeta primers. The repertoire was sequenced with immunoSEQ multiplex PCR; TCRdb's copy has only in-frame clones and lacks some. The top ten hold over 2.5% of the sample, which has 160,000 or so clones, about 68% seen once. The sequenced sample was PBMCs. The sequence was obtained from a female donor in good health and CMV-seronegative. This chain connects TRBV11-1 to TRBJ2-2, with a weak D call TRBD2 (5 bases). Written as DNA, the CDR3 is TGTGCCAGCAGCTTCGGGGATTTCGACACCGGGGAGCTGTTTTTT. Protein: CASSFGDFDTGELFF.